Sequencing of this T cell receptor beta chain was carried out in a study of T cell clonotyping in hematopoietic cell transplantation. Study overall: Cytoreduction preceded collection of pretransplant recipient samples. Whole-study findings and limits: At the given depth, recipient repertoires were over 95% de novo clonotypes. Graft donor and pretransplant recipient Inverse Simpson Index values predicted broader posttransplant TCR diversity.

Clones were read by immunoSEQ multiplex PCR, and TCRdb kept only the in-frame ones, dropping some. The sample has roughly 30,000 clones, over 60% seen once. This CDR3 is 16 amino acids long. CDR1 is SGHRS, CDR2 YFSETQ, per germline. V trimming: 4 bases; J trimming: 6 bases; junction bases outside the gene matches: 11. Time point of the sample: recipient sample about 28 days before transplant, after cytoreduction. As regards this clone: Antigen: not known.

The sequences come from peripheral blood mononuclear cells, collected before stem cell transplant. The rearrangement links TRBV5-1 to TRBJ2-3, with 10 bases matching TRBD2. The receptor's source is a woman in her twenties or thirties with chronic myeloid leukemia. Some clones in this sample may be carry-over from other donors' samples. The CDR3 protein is CASSLESSGGMDTQYF. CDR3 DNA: TGCGCCAGCAGCCTCGAGAGTAGCGGGGGGATGGATACGCAGTATTTT.